This passage covers 3 T cell receptor beta chains from one sample sequenced in a study of metastatic and nonmetastatic thyroid tumors. Each patient came to thyroid surgery without any prior treatment (of any kind). MiXCR re-clonotyped the PCR reads for TCRdb. This table has more than 40,000 clones, 20% to 25% appearing once. The sample taken for sequencing was tumor tissue. Receptors were obtained from a female donor with papillary thyroid cancer or a benign thyroid nodule (not recorded which). Some clones in this sample may be carry-over from other donors' samples.

This clone was found many times. The genes are TRBV4-2 and TRBJ2-1, with TRBD2 matching 11 bases. The CDR3 loop spans 15 amino acids. J was trimmed by 8 bases and V by 1 base; bases with no gene match: 4. Germline V gene lookup returns CDR1 LGHNA and CDR2 YNFKEQ. The CDR3 sequence: CASSQAIAGGDEQFF. In nucleotides, the CDR3 is TGTGCCAGCAGCCAAGCAATAGCGGGAGGGGATGAGCAGTTCTTC.

The table lists this clone with many counts. In nucleotides, the CDR3 is TGTGCCAGTAGCCCCGGGACCACTTTCCGGTTCTTC. This gives the protein CASSPGTTFRFF. The chain is built from TRBV19 and TRBJ2-1; D is perhaps TRBD1 or TRBD2 (5 bases each). The germline CDR1 and CDR2 sequences are LNHDA and SQIVND (reference sequence). The CDR3 spans 12 residues. V was shortened by 6 bases and J by 15 bases, with 18 bases between the two germline ends.

This clone was observed a few times. V gene TRBV12-3 or TRBV12-4 combines with J gene TRBJ1-2; possibly TRBD1 for D (6 bases). Trimming took off 2 bases at V and 1 base at J, with 14 bases between the two ends. The CDR3 has 16 amino acids. In DNA, the CDR3 is TGTGCCAGCAGTTTACATGGCCAGGGGTATAACTATGGCTACACCTTC. Translating gives CASSLHGQGYNYGYTF.